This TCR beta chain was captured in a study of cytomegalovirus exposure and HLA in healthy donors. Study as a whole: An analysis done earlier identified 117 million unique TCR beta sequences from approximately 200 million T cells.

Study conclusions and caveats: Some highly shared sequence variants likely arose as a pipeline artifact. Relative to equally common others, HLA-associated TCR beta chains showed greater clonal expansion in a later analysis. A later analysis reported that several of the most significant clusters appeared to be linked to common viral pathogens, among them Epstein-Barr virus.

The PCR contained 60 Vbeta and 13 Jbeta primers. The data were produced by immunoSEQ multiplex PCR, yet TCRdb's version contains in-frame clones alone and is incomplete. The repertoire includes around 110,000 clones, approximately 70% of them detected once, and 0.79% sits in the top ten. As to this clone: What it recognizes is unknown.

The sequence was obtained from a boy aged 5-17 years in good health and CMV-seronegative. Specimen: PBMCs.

DNA of the CDR3: TGTGCCACCAGCAGAGATTACTCCAGGGGGCCCATGAACACTGAAGCTTTCTTT. It is translated as CATSRDYSRGPMNTEAFF. The genes are TRBV15 and TRBJ1-1; TRBD1 matches 8 bases. Germline loops: CDR1 LNHNV, CDR2 YYDKDF (reference sequence). CDR3 size: 18 residues. The V segment lost 0 bases and the J segment 0 bases; nucleotides outside the gene matches: 9. Using reference TRBV15 and TRBJ1-1 for the parts outside the CDR3, the full variable domain is DAMVIQNPRYQVTQFGKPVTLSCSQTLNHNVMYWYQQKSSQAPKLLFHYYDKDFNNEADTPDNFQSRRPNTSFCFLDIRSPGLGDTAMYLCATSRDYSRGPMNTEAFFGQGTRLTVV.